Included here is one TCR beta chain sequence, with context. The data were taken from a study of T cell changes during pregnancy in multiple sclerosis. Sequencing was performed with immunoSEQ multiplex PCR; in TCRdb, only in-frame clones are kept and a portion is missing. The sample lists fewer than 45,000 clones, 88% occurring once. Germline-derived CDR1 and CDR2 are SGHRS and YFSETQ. Germline trimming cut 0 bases from V and 7 bases from J; bases unmatched to any gene: 4. This CDR3 is built from 14 residues. The specimen comprised CD8+ T cells from peripheral blood mononuclear cells, sampled in the third trimester of pregnancy. V gene TRBV5-1 combines with J gene TRBJ1-5; TRBD1 agrees at 7 bases. The source is a female donor with multiple sclerosis, enrolled in a pregnancy study. The CDR3 bases are TGCGCCAGCAGCTTGGGGGACAGCCCCCAGCCCCAGCATTTT. The encoded protein is CASSLGDSPQPQHF. Drawing the rest from reference TRBV5-1 and TRBJ1-5, the complete variable domain is KAGVTQTPRYLIKTRGQQVTLSCSPISGHRSVSWYQQTPGQGLQFLFEYFSETQRNKGNFPGRFSGRQFSNSRSEMNVSTLELGDSALYLCASSLGDSPQPQHFGDGTRLSIL.